The 13 T cell receptor beta chains reported below all come from one sample, sequenced in a study of blood T cells in healthy people across ages. Then a second PCR, running about 7 to 11 cycles, was carried out with a sample-barcoded 5' primer and a J-beta primer mix. TCRdb re-analysed the 5' RACE reads in MiXCR, keeping a single row per CDR3 protein. The data show roughly 800,000 distinct CDR3 sequences, roughly 24% seen once. Separately, the same data were catalogued under a study of T cells of mothers and their children.

Sequencing was done on a sample of blood. The receptors originated from a boy younger than 18 in good health.

In its sample, this clonotype was seen a few times. The rearrangement uses TRBV9 and TRBJ2-5; no definite D call. The J call is in doubt because the DNA end fits TRBJ2-1 better. CDR1 is SGDLS and CDR2 is YYNGEE in the germline V gene. CDR3 size: 13 residues. The CDR3, as DNA: TGTGCCAGCAGCGTAGGGCATTACAATGAGCAGTTCTTC. Amino acids: CASSVGHYNEQFF.

The rearrangement joins TRBV15 to TRBJ2-5; tentatively, D is TRBD2 (5 bases). Germline lookup yields CDR1 LNHNV and CDR2 YYDKDF (reference sequence). The CDR3 loop spans 15 amino acids. The V and J ends lost 8 bases and 2 bases respectively, with 18 bases between them. This CDR3 is CATRSYGEKQETQYF. The CDR3 DNA reads TGTGCCACCCGGTCATACGGGGAAAAACAAGAGACCCAGTACTTC.

This clonotype has more than one count but fewer than ten. This chain connects TRBV27 to TRBJ1-2, with unresolved D. Deletions cut 6 bases from V and 0 bases from J, with 14 bases between. CDR1 is MNHEY and CDR2 is SMNVEV in the germline V gene (reference sequence). CDR3 size: 15 residues. CDR3 loop: CASSIVGGPNYGYTF. The DNA for the CDR3 is TGTGCCAGCAGCATAGTGGGTGGGCCTAACTATGGCTACACCTTC.

The chain carries TRBV7-2 and TRBJ2-7; D is possibly TRBD2 (5 bases). V was shortened by 4 bases and J by 3 bases, with 13 bases between the two germline ends. The V gene's germline CDR1 is SGHTA and CDR2 FQGNSA. CDR3 length equals 14 residues. The CDR3 here is CASSSVSVNYEQYF. CDR3 in DNA: TGTGCCAGCAGCTCCGTTAGCGTTAACTACGAGCAGTACTTC.

V usage is TRBV29-1 and J usage is TRBJ2-6; D remains unclear. This CDR3 has 15 residues. With 3 bases removed from V and 0 bases from J, the gap between germline ends came to 9 bases. Per germline, CDR1 SQVTM and CDR2 ANQGSEA. The CDR3 DNA reads TGCAGCGTTGATAGGGATCGCTCTGGGGCCAACGTCCTGACTTTC. This codes for CSVDRDRSGANVLTF.

The J gene is TRBJ2-2, the V gene TRBV29-1; D call uncertain. Germline CDR1 is SQVTM and CDR2 is ANQGSEA. Trimming removed 7 bases from V and 5 bases from J, with 8 bases in between. The CDR3 covers 11 residues. CDR3 in DNA: TGCAGCGCAGAGAAGACCGGGGAGCTGTTTTTT. Translation: CSAEKTGELFF.

The V and J genes are TRBV7-9 and TRBJ1-1, with 7 bases lining up with TRBD1. Per the germline V gene, CDR1 is SEHNR and CDR2 is FQNEAQ (reference sequence). This CDR3 spans 13 amino acids. V lost 5 bases to trimming and J lost 6 bases; unmatched junction nucleotides: 6. This chain's CDR3 is CASSPRDSSEAFF. CDR3 bases: TGTGCCAGCAGCCCCCGGGACAGCTCTGAAGCTTTCTTT.

This clonotype was found a few times. This chain connects TRBV10-3 to TRBJ2-2; the D gene is possibly TRBD1 (6 bases). The germline CDR1 and CDR2 sequences are ENHRY and SYGVKD. The CDR3 loop spans 16 amino acids. V shed 5 bases and J shed 1 base, with 14 bases lying between them. The CDR3 nucleotides read TGTGCCATCAGTCGATACAGGGAAAGGAACACCGGGGAGCTGTTTTTT. Residues: CAISRYRERNTGELFF.

The CDR3 here is CASRLRGATYNEQFF. The DNA of the CDR3 is TGTGCCAGCAGACTTCGGGGGGCAACCTACAATGAGCAGTTCTTC. This chain uses TRBV28 with TRBJ2-1; D might be TRBD2 (7 bases). The CDR3 extends over 15 amino acids. V was pared by 6 bases and J by 2 bases, with 14 bases between. Germline V gene data show CDR1 as MDHEN and CDR2 as SYDVKM.

The chain joins TRBV7-9 to TRBJ1-4; 10 bases match TRBD1. V gave up 5 bases and J gave up 8 bases; unmatched junction bases: 11. This CDR3 contains 16 residues. Germline lookup yields CDR1 SEHNR and CDR2 FQNEAQ (reference sequence). CDR3 in amino acids: CASSRRRDRGQEKLFF. CDR3 coding DNA: TGTGCCAGCAGCCGGCGCCGGGACAGGGGACAGGAAAAACTGTTTTTT.

This clonotype was detected only a few times. V usage is TRBV20-1 and J usage is TRBJ2-7; D is undetermined. The V and J ends lost 0 bases and 2 bases respectively, with 14 bases between them. CDR1 and CDR2 from the germline V gene are DFQATT and SNEGSKA (reference sequence). The CDR3 is 15 residues long. CDR3 nucleotide sequence: TGCAGTGCTAGAGATAACAGCCGGGTCACCTACGAGCAGTACTTC. It translates to CSARDNSRVTYEQYF.

The chain joins TRBV7-9 to TRBJ1-4; no firm D call. CDR1 and CDR2 from the germline V gene are SEHNR and FQNEAQ (reference sequence). Trimming left V 4 bases short and J 8 bases short, with 11 bases between. This CDR3 contains 13 residues. CDR3 DNA: TGTGCCAGCAGCTATACATTTCCCGAAAAACTGTTTTTT. Translating gives CASSYTFPEKLFF.

The rearrangement joins TRBV7-9 to TRBJ2-1; perhaps TRBD2 as D (5 bases). The V end lost 5 bases, the J end lost 10 bases, and 12 bases lay between the germline ends. Germline V CDR1 and CDR2: SEHNR, FQNEAQ (reference sequence). This CDR3 spans 12 amino acids. CDR3 loop: CASSPLRGEQFF. The CDR3 DNA follows: TGTGCCAGCAGCCCCCTGCGAGGGGAGCAGTTCTTC. The whole variable domain, filled in from reference TRBV7-9 and TRBJ2-1, reads DTGVSQNPRHKITKRGQNVTFRCDPISEHNRLYWYRQTLGQGPEFLTYFQNEAQLEKSRLLSDRFSAERPKGSFSTLEIQRTEQGDSAMYLCASSPLRGEQFFGPGTRLTVL.